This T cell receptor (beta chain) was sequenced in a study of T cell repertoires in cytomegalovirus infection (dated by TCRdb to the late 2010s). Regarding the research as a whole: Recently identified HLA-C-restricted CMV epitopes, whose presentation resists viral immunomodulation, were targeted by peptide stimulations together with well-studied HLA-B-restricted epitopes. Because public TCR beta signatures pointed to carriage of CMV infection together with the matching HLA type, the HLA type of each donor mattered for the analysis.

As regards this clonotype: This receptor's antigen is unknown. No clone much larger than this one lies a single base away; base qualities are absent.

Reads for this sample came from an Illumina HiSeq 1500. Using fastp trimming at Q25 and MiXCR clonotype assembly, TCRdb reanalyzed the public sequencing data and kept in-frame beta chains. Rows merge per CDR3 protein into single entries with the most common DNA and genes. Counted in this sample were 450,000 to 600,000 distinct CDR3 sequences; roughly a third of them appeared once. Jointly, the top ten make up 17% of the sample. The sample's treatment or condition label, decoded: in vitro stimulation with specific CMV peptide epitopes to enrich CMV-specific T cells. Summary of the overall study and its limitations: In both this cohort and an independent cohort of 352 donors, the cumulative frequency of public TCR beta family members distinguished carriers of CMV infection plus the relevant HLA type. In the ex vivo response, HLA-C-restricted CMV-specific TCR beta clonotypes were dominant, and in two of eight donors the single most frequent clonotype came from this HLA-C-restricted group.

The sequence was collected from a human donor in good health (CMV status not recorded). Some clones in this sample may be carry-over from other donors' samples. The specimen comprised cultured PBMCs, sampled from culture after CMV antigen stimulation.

The CDR3 corresponds to CASSQLQGGSYNSPLHF. The DNA sequence is as follows: TGTGCCAGCAGCCAACTACAGGGAGGGTCCTATAATTCACCCCTCCACTTT. The chain employs TRBV12-3 or TRBV12-4 and TRBJ1-6, and perhaps TRBD1 as D gene, on 6 matching bases. V loses 6 bases of germline sequence and J loses 1 base, and the interval between the two ends is 16 bases. Including cysteine and phenylalanine, the CDR3 has 17 amino acids. Only CDR3 DNA remains: 51 bases, in frame from the first base.